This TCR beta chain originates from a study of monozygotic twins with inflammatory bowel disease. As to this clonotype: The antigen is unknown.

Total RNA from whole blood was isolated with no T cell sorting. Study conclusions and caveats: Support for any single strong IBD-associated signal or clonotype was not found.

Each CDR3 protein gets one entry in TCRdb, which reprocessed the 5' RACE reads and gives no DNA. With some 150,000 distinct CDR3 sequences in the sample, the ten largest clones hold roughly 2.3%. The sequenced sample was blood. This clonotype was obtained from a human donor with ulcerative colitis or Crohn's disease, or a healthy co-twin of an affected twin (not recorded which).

The CDR3 sequence: CSVEDRGGTDTQYF. V is TRBV29-1 and J is TRBJ2-3; the D call of TRBD1 rests on TCRdb alone, since no DNA is present to check it. CDR1 SQVTM and CDR2 ANQGSEA come from the germline V gene. The CDR3 runs to 14 residues.